The subject of this entry is one TCR beta chain. The sample belongs to a study of blood T cell repertoires in COVID-19. Study summary: Collection of acute and convalescent COVID-19 samples took place in the United States, Italy and Spain. In each case, the material was cDNA or gDNA derived from T cells, B-cell-depleted T cells, or PBMCs.

Germline V CDR1 and CDR2: SGDLS, YYNGEE. Trimming stripped 3 bases from V and 6 bases from J, with 9 bases between. The CDR3 runs 13 residues. Per the authors' pipeline: Estimation of nucleated cell counts was performed using reference gene primer amplification. Using immunoSEQ multiplex PCR, the repertoire was profiled, and TCRdb retains in-frame clones only, with some absent. That table is the source of V, J and clone size, and D and trimming were worked out from the DNA. The data hold 400,000 or so clones, with around 84% observed a single time. Sequenced input: peripheral blood. This clonotype originated in a human donor in a cohort sampled during active COVID-19. The chain joins TRBV9 to TRBJ2-2; D is uncertain. CDR3 region: CASSAPLSGELFF. The CDR3 DNA follows: TGTGCCAGCAGCGCCCCCCTTTCCGGGGAGCTGTTTTTT. Drawing the rest from reference TRBV9 and TRBJ2-2, the complete variable domain is DSGVTQTPKHLITATGQRVTLRCSPRSGDLSVYWYQQSLDQGLQFLIQYYNGEERAKGNILERFSAQQFPDLHSELNLSSLELGDSALYFCASSAPLSGELFFGEGSRLTVL.